This T cell receptor beta chain was identified during a study of T-cell memory formation after mild COVID-19. With 2 bases clipped from V and 9 bases from J, the junction kept 12 bases outside the gene matches. The V gene's germline CDR1 is LGHNA and CDR2 YNFKEQ. The CDR3 contains 16 residues. TCRdb re-analysed the 5' RACE reads in MiXCR, keeping a single row per CDR3 protein. The sample consists of hundreds of thousands of distinct CDR3 sequences, around 21% of them appearing once. This clonotype came up a few times. Specimen: PBMCs or a T cell subset sorted from them (not recorded which). This chain uses TRBV4-2 with TRBJ1-2; 10 bases line up with TRBD1. This clonotype was obtained from an adult woman who had mild COVID-19 (a few samples of this study predate the infection). Cell type and time point are not known. The CDR3 sequence: CASSQTPPGQGTRYTF. The CDR3 nucleotides are TGTGCCAGCAGCCAAACGCCCCCGGGACAGGGGACCCGCTACACCTTC.